The 7 T cell receptor beta chains below come from one sample, sequenced in a study of spatial heterogeneity in lung cancer. Regarding time point: sample taken at primary tumor resection. TCRdb passed the 5' RACE reads through MiXCR, listing each CDR3 protein once. Among about 38,000 distinct CDR3 sequences, 5.2% were seen once, and the ten largest hold roughly 25%. Sequencing used PBMCs, obtained at surgery. The origin of the receptors is a female donor with early-stage non-small cell lung cancer.

At least ten counts were recorded for this clonotype. The rearrangement links TRBV4-3 to TRBJ2-7; TRBD2 aligns across 9 bases. Germline loops: CDR1 LGHNA, CDR2 YSLEER. The CDR3 length is 16 residues. V lost 3 bases and J lost 3; bases outside the gene matches: 9. DNA of the CDR3: TGCGCCAGCAGCCAGGCCCGCGGGGGGGCCATCTACGAGCAGTACTTC. Translation: CASSQARGGAIYEQYF.

This clonotype was observed many times. This sequence joins TRBV15 and TRBJ1-1; D remains ambiguous. The CDR3 consists of 14 residues. V shed 0 bases and J shed 4 bases, with 9 bases lying between them. The germline V gene has CDR1 LNHNV and CDR2 YYDKDF (reference sequence). CDR3 protein: CATSRDRVGTEAFF. The DNA of the CDR3 is TGTGCCACCAGCAGAGATCGGGTGGGCACTGAAGCTTTCTTT.

This clonotype was found many times. V usage is TRBV5-1 and J usage is TRBJ2-7; TRBD2 agrees at 11 bases. Germline CDR1 and CDR2: SGHRS and YFSETQ. With V trimmed by 0 bases and J by 0 bases, 5 bases remained unmatched. This CDR3 is 17 amino acids long. The CDR3 DNA sequence: TGCGCCAGCAGCTTGGGGCGACTAGCGGGGAGCTCCTACGAGCAGTACTTC. Translated: CASSLGRLAGSSYEQYF.

This chain connects TRBV5-1 to TRBJ2-1; 7 bases are shared with TRBD1. The CDR3 spans 14 residues. V shed 4 bases and J 8 bases; nucleotides not matched to a gene: 9. In germline, CDR1 is SGHRS, CDR2 YFSETQ. The CDR3 loop is CASSVGTAPDEQFF. The CDR3 region has the DNA TGCGCCAGCAGCGTGGGGACAGCACCGGATGAGCAGTTCTTC. Variable domain in full (rest from reference TRBV5-1 and TRBJ2-1): KAGVTQTPRYLIKTRGQQVTLSCSPISGHRSVSWYQQTPGQGLQFLFEYFSETQRNKGNFPGRFSGRQFSNSRSEMNVSTLELGDSALYLCASSVGTAPDEQFFGPGTRLTVL.

The rearrangement uses TRBV6-1 and TRBJ1-5, with D possibly being TRBD1 (6 bases). V dropped 5 bases and J dropped 2 bases, with 22 bases sitting between them. This CDR3 has 18 residues. Germline-derived CDR1 and CDR2 are MNHNS and SASEGT. The CDR3 DNA is TGTGCCAGCAGTTTTCAGGGGCATGGGTTGGTCGGCAATCAGCCCCAGCATTTT. Translating gives CASSFQGHGLVGNQPQHF.

This clonotype has at least ten counts. The genes are TRBV15 and TRBJ1-3; D unclear. With 8 bases removed from V and 4 bases from J, the gap between germline ends came to 15 bases. The CDR3 covers 14 residues. Germline CDR1 reads LNHNV; CDR2 reads YYDKDF (reference sequence). CDR3 region: CATAQPTVGNTIYF. CDR3 DNA sequence: TGTGCCACCGCCCAACCAACAGTGGGAAACACCATATATTTT.

At least ten counts were recorded for this clonotype. The J gene is TRBJ2-5, the V gene TRBV5-5, with D perhaps TRBD2 (7 bases). The CDR3 is 15 residues long. Germline CDR1 SGHKS, CDR2 YYEKEE (reference sequence). The V gene lost 1 base and the J gene lost 5 bases, with 15 bases spanning the gap. CDR3 amino acids: CASSLQWGGRETQYF. Here the CDR3 DNA reads TGTGCCAGCAGCTTGCAGTGGGGGGGCCGGGAGACCCAGTACTTC.